These 32 T cell receptor beta chains were all obtained from the same sample, sequenced in a study of cytomegalovirus exposure and HLA in healthy donors (dated by TCRdb to 2016 to 2017). Library construction relied on the immunoSEQ multiplex PCR assay. For the multiplex PCR, a mixture combining 60 forward primers for TCR Vbeta segments and 13 reverse primers for TCR Jbeta segments was used. TCRdb took over this immuneACCESS table, retaining in-frame rearrangements with V and J assigned. Such tables are incomplete; in checked studies, under half of the missing clones stem from an unresolved V gene, and the remainder is unexplained. Across this sample there are approximately 190,000 clones, with about an eighth seen only once. The ten largest clones add up to under 10% of the sample. Sequencing was done on a sample of PBMCs. Receptors originate from a man aged 50 to 60 in good health and CMV-seropositive.

This rearrangement joins TRBV4-1 to TRBJ2-1, with 8 bases matching TRBD2. The CDR3 has 16 residues. Germline V gene sequence: CDR1 MGHRA, CDR2 YSYEKL. V lost 2 bases, J lost 4 bases, and 7 bases stayed unmatched. The CDR3 reads CASSQSPSGGYNEQFF. In DNA form, the CDR3 reads TGCGCCAGCAGCCAATCGCCCAGCGGGGGTTACAATGAGCAGTTCTTC.

This clone was counted ten times or more. The chain has TRBV28 and TRBJ2-7, with TRBD1 matching over 9 bases. The V gene's germline CDR1 is MDHEN and CDR2 SYDVKM. Trimming cost V 5 bases and J 5 bases; bases outside gene matches: 7. The CDR3 is 14 residues long. The CDR3 reads CASSPLGQGDEQYF. CDR3 DNA sequence: TGTGCCAGCAGTCCCCTGGGACAGGGTGACGAGCAGTACTTC.

The DNA for the CDR3 is TGTGCCAGCAGCGTCGACAGGTCGTACTCTGGAAACACCATATATTTT. It codes for CASSVDRSYSGNTIYF. The rearrangement joins TRBV9 to TRBJ1-3; D might be TRBD1 (6 bases). V lost 2 bases and J 0 bases, leaving 12 bases between the germline ends. The CDR3 has 16 residues. Germline CDR1 and CDR2: SGDLS and YYNGEE.

The table lists this clone with a few counts. The chain is built from TRBV19 and TRBJ1-5, with D perhaps matching TRBD1 (5 bases). Trimming shortened V by 7 bases and J by 6 bases, and 16 bases separated the two germline ends. The CDR3 loop spans 14 amino acids. The germline gives CDR1 LNHDA, CDR2 SQIVND (reference sequence). Here the CDR3 DNA reads TGTGCCAGTAATGACTGGACGGGGGGTCAGCCCCAGCATTTT. Protein: CASNDWTGGQPQHF.

The chain is built from TRBV11-2 and TRBJ2-1; the match to TRBD2 covers 7 bases. CDR1 and CDR2 (germline): SGHAT, FQNNGV. The CDR3 consists of 15 residues. Germline trimming cut 0 bases from V and 9 bases from J; bases unmatched to any gene: 8. The CDR3 here is CASSLEASGIAEQFF. CDR3 DNA: TGTGCCAGCAGCTTAGAGGCTAGCGGCATAGCTGAGCAGTTCTTC.

The table lists this clone with a few counts. This sequence joins TRBV4-2 and TRBJ1-4; tentatively, D is TRBD1 (6 bases). V lost 0 bases and J lost 6, with 11 bases in between. Germline V gives CDR1 LGHNA, CDR2 YNFKEQ. CDR3 length: 15 residues. CDR3 loop: CASSQDVGAHEKLFF. CDR3 nucleotides: TGTGCCAGCAGCCAAGACGTGGGGGCGCATGAAAAACTGTTTTTT.

This rearrangement joins TRBV19 to TRBJ2-7; a possible D gene is TRBD2 (5 bases). Deletions cut 4 bases from V and 1 base from J, with 14 bases between. Germline V gene sequence: CDR1 LNHDA, CDR2 SQIVND (reference sequence). CDR3 length: 15 amino acids. CDR3 loop: CASSRPGKPSYEQYF. The CDR3, as DNA: TGTGCCAGTAGTAGACCGGGAAAACCTTCCTACGAGCAGTACTTC.

This clone was seen a few times. This rearrangement joins TRBV5-1 to TRBJ2-3; 8 bases agree with TRBD1. Unmatched junction bases numbered 4, after V lost 2 bases and J lost 2 bases. The V gene's germline CDR1 is SGHRS and CDR2 YFSETQ. The CDR3 is made up of 15 amino acids. The CDR3 reads CASSLRTGTTDTQYF. CDR3 in DNA: TGCGCCAGCAGCTTAAGGACAGGGACCACAGATACGCAGTATTTT.

This clone was recorded a few times. The chain recombines TRBV19 with TRBJ2-1; TRBD1 matches at 7 bases. The CDR3 loop spans 17 amino acids. CDR1 is LNHDA and CDR2 is SQIVND in the germline V gene (reference sequence). After removal of 4 bases from V and 7 bases from J, the junction contained 16 bases not matched to a gene. CDR3 amino acids: CASSKSIGGEIRNEQFF. DNA of the CDR3: TGTGCCAGTAGTAAATCGATAGGGGGCGAGATTAGGAATGAGCAGTTCTTC. Full variable domain (rest looked up from reference TRBV19 and TRBJ2-1): DGGITQSPKYLFRKEGQNVTLSCEQNLNHDAMYWYRQDPGQGLRLIYYSQIVNDFQKGDIAEGYSVSREKKESFPLTVTSAQKNPTAFYLCASSKSIGGEIRNEQFFGPGTRLTVL.

V gene TRBV5-8 combines with J gene TRBJ2-1, with 7 nucleotides matching TRBD1. The CDR3 length is 17 residues. Germline CDR1 and CDR2: SGHTS and YDEGEE. V shed 2 bases and J 0 bases; nucleotides not matched to a gene: 8. The CDR3 DNA reads TGTGCCAGCAGCTTCCGGACAGGCGTAAGCTCCTACAATGAGCAGTTCTTC. Protein sequence: CASSFRTGVSSYNEQFF.

In its sample, this clone was seen a few times. The chain links TRBV9 to TRBJ1-3; D might be TRBD1 (5 bases). This CDR3 is 17 amino acids long. The germline V gene encodes CDR1 SGDLS and CDR2 YYNGEE. V lost 4 bases and J lost 0, with 17 bases in between. The CDR3 sequence is CASSSAAPRASGNTIYF. The CDR3 nucleotides read TGTGCCAGCAGCTCAGCCGCCCCCAGGGCCTCTGGAAACACCATATATTTT.

This clone showed up just a few times. The chain employs TRBV11-3 and TRBJ1-1, with D hard to call. The V gene lost 4 bases and the J gene lost 1 base, with 7 bases spanning the gap. Looked up from germline, CDR1 is SGHNT and CDR2 is YENEEA. The CDR3 consists of 13 residues. The CDR3 is CASSSQSNTEAFF. In nucleotides, the CDR3 is TGTGCCAGCAGCTCTCAGTCGAACACTGAAGCTTTCTTT.

The chain couples TRBV30 to TRBJ1-1; perhaps TRBD1 as D (6 bases). Germline V gene lookup returns CDR1 GTSNPN and CDR2 SVGIG (reference sequence). The V end was cut by 2 bases, the J end by 5 bases, with 18 bases between. The CDR3 spans 15 residues. CDR3 nucleotides: TGTGCCTGGAGTAGGGACGGGGGGCTGAGGACTGAAGCTTTCTTT. Its protein is CAWSRDGGLRTEAFF.

This clone turned up a few times. This chain joins TRBV5-6 and TRBJ1-5; 8 bases agree with TRBD1. The CDR3 spans 15 residues. Per the germline V gene, CDR1 is SGHDT and CDR2 is YYEEEE. V was pared by 4 bases and J by 6 bases, with 9 bases of the junction left unmatched. The CDR3 spells CASSRRDRGSQPQHF. CDR3 DNA: TGTGCCAGCAGCAGACGAGACAGGGGAAGTCAGCCCCAGCATTTT.

This clone has a handful of counts. The rearrangement links TRBV7-2 to TRBJ2-5; a possible D gene is TRBD2 (5 bases). CDR1 SGHTA and CDR2 FQGNSA come from the germline V gene. The CDR3 has 14 amino acids. V was clipped by 5 bases and J by 5 bases, with 15 bases between them. The CDR3 sequence: CASSVGSSLETQYF. The CDR3 nucleotides are TGTGCCAGCAGCGTGGGGAGTTCCCTGGAGACCCAGTACTTC. Complete variable domain (other parts from reference TRBV7-2 and TRBJ2-5): GAGVSQSPSNKVTEKGKDVELRCDPISGHTALYWYRQSLGQGLEFLIYFQGNSAPDKSGLPSDRFSAERTGGSVSTLTIQRTQQEDSAVYLCASSVGSSLETQYFGPGTRLLVL.

This clone was counted a few times. The V gene is TRBV2, the J gene TRBJ1-4; D perhaps matches TRBD1 (5 bases). V lost 5 bases to trimming and J lost 0 bases, with 10 bases between them. The CDR3 runs 15 residues. Germline CDR1 SNHLY, CDR2 FYNNEI. The CDR3 spells CASSPKTATNEKLFF. For the CDR3, the DNA is TGTGCCAGCAGTCCTAAGACAGCAACTAATGAAAAACTGTTTTTT.

The sample holds a few counts of this clone. V is TRBV2 and J is TRBJ1-6; 9 bases are shared with TRBD1. Trimming at V came to 5 bases and at J to 6 bases, leaving 5 bases not matched to a gene. The CDR3 loop spans 15 amino acids. From germline, CDR1 is SNHLY and CDR2 FYNNEI. Here the CDR3 reads CASSPGTGLNSPLHF. DNA for the CDR3: TGTGCCAGCAGTCCCGGGACAGGGCTTAATTCACCCCTCCACTTT. Together with reference TRBV2 and TRBJ1-6, the CDR3 gives the full variable domain: EPEVTQTPSHQVTQMGQEVILRCVPISNHLYFYWYRQILGQKVEFLVSFYNNEISEKSEIFDDQFSVERPDGSNFTLKIRSTKLEDSAMYFCASSPGTGLNSPLHFGNGTRLTVT.

This clone was counted a few times. The genes are TRBV2 and TRBJ2-7; TRBD1 agrees at 9 bases. CDR1 is SNHLY and CDR2 is FYNNEI in the germline V gene. V was pared by 7 bases and J by 0 bases, with 1 base of the junction left unmatched. This CDR3 comprises 13 residues. Here the CDR3 DNA reads TGTGCCAGCAAACAGGGGGCCTCCTACGAGCAGTACTTC. As protein: CASKQGASYEQYF.

This clone was seen more than once but under ten times. The gene calls are TRBV7-2 and TRBJ2-3; the D gene is possibly TRBD1 (5 bases). The V gene lost 5 bases and the J gene lost 4 bases, with 10 bases spanning the gap. Germline assignment: CDR1 SGHTA and CDR2 FQGNSA. The CDR3 runs to 13 residues. The CDR3 spells CASSIQVSDTQYF. The DNA for the CDR3 is TGTGCCAGCAGCATACAGGTCTCAGATACGCAGTATTTT.

The sample holds a few counts of this clone. V gene TRBV7-9 combines with J gene TRBJ1-4; unclear D gene. V shed 5 bases and J shed 7 bases, with 8 bases lying between them. Germline CDR1 and CDR2: SEHNR and FQNEAQ (reference sequence). This CDR3 has 12 residues. CDR3 bases: TGTGCCAGCAGCGCAGGCCCTGAAAAACTGTTTTTT. Its translation is CASSAGPEKLFF. Combining the CDR3 with reference TRBV7-9 and TRBJ1-4 gives the whole variable domain DTGVSQNPRHKITKRGQNVTFRCDPISEHNRLYWYRQTLGQGPEFLTYFQNEAQLEKSRLLSDRFSAERPKGSFSTLEIQRTEQGDSAMYLCASSAGPEKLFFGSGTQLSVL.

V is TRBV7-8 and J is TRBJ2-2, with D uncertain. The V gene's germline CDR1 is SGHVS and CDR2 FQNEAQ. Trimming took 1 base from V and 0 from J, leaving 9 bases between them. This CDR3 has 16 residues. CDR3 nucleotide sequence: TGTGCCAGCAGCTTAGGGGCAGCATCGAACACCGGGGAGCTGTTTTTT. It is translated as CASSLGAASNTGELFF.

The chain carries TRBV11-2 and TRBJ1-2; possible D gene TRBD1, 5 bases. Trimming removed 0 bases from V and 8 bases from J, with 13 bases in between. The CDR3 loop spans 14 amino acids. The germline gives CDR1 SGHAT, CDR2 FQNNGV. This CDR3 is CASSLEQGSLGYTF. CDR3 in DNA: TGTGCCAGCAGCTTAGAGCAGGGCTCCCTCGGCTACACCTTC.

There are a few counts of this clone. V is TRBV28 and J is TRBJ1-1; the D gene is possibly TRBD1 (5 bases). Looked up from germline, CDR1 is MDHEN and CDR2 is SYDVKM. V shed 3 bases and J shed 10 bases, with 12 bases lying between them. The CDR3 runs 12 residues. CDR3 nucleotide sequence: TGTGCCAGCAGTTTTGGGGGGAGGAGAGCTTTCTTT. Amino acids: CASSFGGRRAFF. The variable domain in full, with the rest retrieved from reference TRBV28 and TRBJ1-1, is DVKVTQSSRYLVKRTGEKVFLECVQDMDHENMFWYRQDPGLGLRLIYFSYDVKMKEKGDIPEGYSVSREKKERFSLILESASTNQTSMYLCASSFGGRRAFFGQGTRLTVV.

V and J are TRBV5-6 and TRBJ1-3, with D perhaps matching TRBD1 (6 bases). V was pared by 3 bases and J by 2 bases, with 18 bases between. CDR1 SGHDT and CDR2 YYEEEE come from the germline V gene. CDR3 size: 17 residues. CDR3 region: CASSSRQEPFTGNTIYF. CDR3 sequence (DNA): TGTGCCAGCAGCTCGCGACAGGAACCCTTCACTGGAAACACCATATATTTT.

This chain connects TRBV25-1 to TRBJ1-2; 9 bases fit TRBD1. After removal of 4 bases from V and 8 bases from J, the junction contained 11 bases not matched to a gene. CDR1 is MGHDK, CDR2 SYGVNS, per germline. The CDR3 covers 15 residues. In DNA, the CDR3 is TGTGCCAGCAGTGGGTCACCGGGACAGGGTCCCGGCTACACCTTC. Its protein product is CASSGSPGQGPGYTF.

The chain is built from TRBV18 and TRBJ2-1; 13 bases map to TRBD2. The J segment lost 4 bases and the V segment lost 4 bases, leaving 7 bases of the junction unmatched. Germline V gene data show CDR1 as KGHSH and CDR2 as LQKENI. This CDR3 has 17 residues. The CDR3 bases are TGTGCCAGCTCACTGACCCTGACTAGCGGGGGGTACAATGAGCAGTTCTTC. This codes for CASSLTLTSGGYNEQFF.

The V gene is TRBV9, the J gene TRBJ2-4; TRBD2 is a possible D gene (5 bases). V gave up 4 bases and J gave up 8 bases, with 13 bases separating them. Germline V gene data show CDR1 as SGDLS and CDR2 as YYNGEE. The CDR3 runs 13 residues. CDR3 protein: CASSFSGVDIQYF. In DNA, the CDR3 is TGTGCCAGCAGCTTCTCCGGGGTGGACATTCAGTACTTC.

The J gene is TRBJ1-2, the V gene TRBV5-3; TRBD1 might be the D (6 bases). TRBV5-3 counts as an open reading frame of uncertain function. The V end lost 4 bases, the J end lost 5 bases, and 18 bases lay between the germline ends. The length of the CDR3 is 15 residues. CDR3 nucleotides: TGTGCCAGAAGCCCGGGCGCAGGGGAATGGTATGGCTACACCTTC. Translation: CARSPGAGEWYGYTF.

This chain uses TRBV7-9 with TRBJ1-6, with 9 bases that match TRBD1. This CDR3 has 15 amino acids. The trim removed 10 bases at V and 5 bases at J, leaving 9 bases unmatched. In germline, CDR1 is SEHNR, CDR2 FQNEAQ (reference sequence). DNA for the CDR3: TGTGCCACCCCCTCCGGGACAGGGAATAATTCACCCCTCCACTTT. The encoded protein is CATPSGTGNNSPLHF.

This clone was seen more than once but under ten times. CDR3 protein: CAWTSGGAQPQYF. CDR3 in DNA: TGTGCCTGGACTAGCGGGGGGGCTCAACCCCAGTACTTC. V is TRBV30 and J is TRBJ2-5; 12 bases agree with TRBD2. The CDR3 spans 13 residues. J lost 9 bases, V lost 4 bases, and 6 bases had no gene match. Germline V gene sequence: CDR1 GTSNPN, CDR2 SVGIG (reference sequence).

This clone was counted a few times. The chain uses TRBV7-9 and TRBJ2-5, with TRBD1 matching 9 bases. There are 16 residues in the CDR3. The germline V gene has CDR1 SEHNR and CDR2 FQNEAQ (reference sequence). With V trimmed by 5 bases and J by 2 bases, 9 bases remained unmatched. The CDR3 DNA reads as TGTGCCAGCAGCCCCACCCGGGACAGGGATCAAGAGACCCAGTACTTC. Amino acids: CASSPTRDRDQETQYF.

The chain combines TRBV11-3 with TRBJ2-3; D unresolved. CDR3 length equals 12 residues. Between the trimmed V and J ends, which lost 8 bases and 1 base, there was a span of 7 bases. Per the germline V gene, CDR1 is SGHNT and CDR2 is YENEEA. The CDR3 is CASSLRTDTQYF. The CDR3 DNA reads as TGTGCCAGCTCTCTTCGCACAGATACGCAGTATTTT.